Below, 10 T cell receptor beta chains from the same sample are listed, as sequenced in a study of identifying expanded T cells in peripheral blood. The assay was immunoSEQ multiplex PCR, and TCRdb's table has in-frame clones only and misses some. The sample carries about 85,000 clones, 70% to 90% recorded once. The sample consisted of blood. These receptors were collected from a person aged 18 to 75 in good health.

The rearrangement joins TRBV4-1 to TRBJ1-6, with D hard to call. The CDR3 is 18 amino acids. Germline V CDR1 and CDR2: MGHRA, YSYEKL. Trimming left V 3 bases short and J 4 bases short, with 19 bases between. The CDR3 protein is CASSHDTWQPGYNSPLHF. The CDR3 DNA follows: TGCGCCAGCAGCCACGATACATGGCAGCCAGGTTATAATTCACCCCTCCACTTT.

This clone was observed a few times. The CDR3 sequence: CAWRDRGKETF. The CDR3 nucleotides are TGTGCCTGGAGGGACAGGGGGAAGGAAACCTTC. The chain combines TRBV30 with TRBJ1-2, with 10 bases that match TRBD1. The CDR3 extends over 11 amino acids. CDR1 GTSNPN and CDR2 SVGIG come from the germline V gene (reference sequence). The J segment lost 14 bases and the V segment lost 3 bases, leaving 6 bases of the junction unmatched. The variable domain in full, with the rest retrieved from reference TRBV30 and TRBJ1-2, is SQTIHQWPATLVQPVGSPLSLECTVEGTSNPNLYWYRQAAGRGLQLLFYSVGIGQISSEVPQNLSASRPQDRQFILSSKKLLLSDSGFYLCAWRDRGKETFGSGTRLTVV.

The rearrangement joins TRBV19 to TRBJ2-5, with D hard to call. V lost 0 bases, J lost 4 bases, and 3 bases lay in between. This CDR3 region has 12 residues. Germline V gives CDR1 LNHDA, CDR2 SQIVND (reference sequence). The CDR3 DNA follows: TGTGCCAGTAGTATAGATGCAGAGACCCAGTACTTC. Amino acid sequence: CASSIDAETQYF.

The genes are TRBV2 and TRBJ2-3, with 8 bases fitting TRBD2. CDR3 length: 15 amino acids. Germline V CDR1 and CDR2: SNHLY, FYNNEI. Losses at the gene ends were 6 bases for V and 0 bases for J; bases not matched to a gene: 5. The DNA of the CDR3 is TGTGCCAGCAGCCGGGGGGGGTGGAGCACAGATACGCAGTATTTT. Its protein is CASSRGGWSTDTQYF.

CDR3: CAVTGAMNTEAFF. CDR3 bases: TGTGCCGTTACAGGGGCTATGAACACTGAAGCTTTCTTT. The chain links TRBV7-9 to TRBJ1-1; 7 nucleotides agree with TRBD1. V was pared by 11 bases and J by 0 bases, with 6 bases of the junction left unmatched. Germline V gene data show CDR1 as SEHNR and CDR2 as FQNEAQ (reference sequence). This CDR3 region has 13 residues.

The chain combines TRBV7-9 with TRBJ2-7, with 10 bases lining up with TRBD1. The CDR3 loop spans 15 amino acids. Trimming at V came to 3 bases and at J to 5 bases, leaving 7 bases not matched to a gene. CDR1 is SEHNR, CDR2 FQNEAQ, per germline (reference sequence). The CDR3 DNA follows: TGTGCCAGCAGCTTGATAGACAGGGGGCGCCACGAGCAGTACTTC. Protein product: CASSLIDRGRHEQYF.

The V gene is TRBV19, the J gene TRBJ1-6; TRBD1 aligns across 9 bases. The CDR3 spans 14 residues. CDR1 is LNHDA, CDR2 SQIVND, per germline (reference sequence). The J segment lost 8 bases and the V segment lost 5 bases, leaving 4 bases of the junction unmatched. The CDR3 DNA is TGTGCCAGTAGTGTACAGGGGGCAGATTCACCCCTCCACTTT. Translated: CASSVQGADSPLHF.

This sequence joins TRBV5-4 and TRBJ1-1; a possible D gene is TRBD1 (5 bases). This CDR3 has 17 residues. V dropped 4 bases and J dropped 0 bases, with 19 bases sitting between them. Germline V CDR1 and CDR2: SGHNT, YYREEE (reference sequence). CDR3 loop: CASSEGGGGVVNTEAFF. The CDR3 bases are TGTGCCAGCAGCGAAGGCGGTGGGGGGGTGGTGAACACTGAAGCTTTCTTT.

The CDR3: CASSLLQGGFSTDTQYF. The CDR3 nucleotides are TGTGCCAGCAGCTTGCTCCAGGGGGGTTTTAGCACAGATACGCAGTATTTT. This sequence joins TRBV5-8 and TRBJ2-3; TRBD1 might be the D (7 bases). V was trimmed by 1 base and J by 0 bases, leaving 15 bases between them. This CDR3 is 17 amino acids long. CDR1 is SGHTS, CDR2 YDEGEE, per germline. Filled out from reference TRBV5-8 and TRBJ2-3, the complete variable domain reads EAGVTQSPTHLIKTRGQQATLRCSPISGHTSVYWYQQALGLGLQFLLWYDEGEERNRGNFPPRFSGRQFPNYSSELNVNALELEDSALYLCASSLLQGGFSTDTQYFGPGTRLTVL.

This sequence joins TRBV28 and TRBJ1-2; D possibly corresponds to TRBD1 (6 bases). Germline V gene data show CDR1 as MDHEN and CDR2 as SYDVKM. The V end was cut by 2 bases, the J end by 7 bases, with 11 bases between. The CDR3 loop spans 13 amino acids. CDR3 residues: CASSLGQSPGYTF. CDR3 DNA: TGTGCCAGCAGTTTAGGACAGAGTCCTGGCTACACCTTC.